The present entry profiles one T cell receptor (beta chain) with its context. As yet, its antigen is unknown. In germline, CDR1 is DFQATT, CDR2 SNEGSKA (reference sequence). This CDR3 comprises 13 residues. Naive cells were sorted as CD45RO-, CCR7+, CD27+ and CD95-. This record belongs to a study of CXCR3-negative and CXCR3-positive naive CD8 T cells. UMI-labeled 5' RACE TRB cDNA libraries were prepared from the cells. From its re-call of the 5' RACE reads, TCRdb lists each CDR3 protein once, without DNA. The sample table sets out some 50,000 distinct CDR3 sequences. The study's findings and limits: CXCR3-expressing naive cells carried TRB CDR3s more hydrophobic than those of CXCR3-negative naive cells. Each naive subset displayed comparably high diversity, whereas memory CD8+ cells displayed much lower diversity.

Material: naive CXCR3+ CD8+ T cells from blood. Subset: CD45RO-CCR7+CD27+CD95- naive CD8+ T cells expressing CXCR3 (TNR3+). The clonotype originates from a human donor in good health. Some clones in this sample may be carry-over from other donors' samples. The V gene is TRBV20-1, the J gene TRBJ2-1. Here the CDR3 reads CSARIPSYNEQFF.